The rows below give T cell receptor beta chains drawn from one sample of a study of cytomegalovirus exposure and HLA in healthy donors. Repertoires were generated with immunoSEQ multiplex PCR, while TCRdb's copy carries only in-frame clones and drops some. Its table records 35,000 or so clones. Sequencing used PBMCs. These TCRs come from a man aged 40-55 years in good health and CMV-seropositive. CDR3s include the opening cysteine and the closing phenylalanine or tryptophan. Fields, in order: V gene, J gene, D gene, CDR3 DNA, CDR3 protein. The D gene is left open where the match is weak.

TRBV27,TRBJ1-2,TRBD1,TGTGCCAGCAGTTTTTGGACAGGGGGCAATGGCTACACCTTC,CASSFWTGGNGYTF
TRBV4-1,TRBJ2-7,TRBD1,TGCGCCAGCAGCCACCCGGGACAGGGCTACGAGCAGTACTTC,CASSHPGQGYEQYF
TRBV2,TRBJ2-1,TRBD2,TGTGCCAGCAGACCCACCCAGGGCAGCGGGAGAGGTGAGCAGTTCTTC,CASRPTQGSGRGEQFF
TRBV7-9,TRBJ2-5,.,TGTGCCAGCAGCTTACTGACTACCCAAGAGACCCAGTACTTC,CASSLLTTQETQYF
TRBV9,TRBJ2-1,TRBD2,TGTGCCAGCAGCGTAGGTTCGGCTAGCGGCGAGCAGTTCTTC,CASSVGSASGEQFF
TRBV29-1,TRBJ2-1,.,TGCAGTCAAGCGGAGAGCTCCTACAATGAGCAGTTCTTC,CSQAESSYNEQFF
TRBV5-1,TRBJ2-3,.,TGCGCCAGCAGCTTGTTGCTAGCCGGCACAGATACGCAGTATTTT,CASSLLLAGTDTQYF
TRBV7-6,TRBJ1-5,.,TGTGCCAGCAGCCCCACCCAATCCGGGGGTGGCAATCAGCCCCAGCATTTT,CASSPTQSGGGNQPQHF
TRBV19,TRBJ2-2,.,TGTGCCAGTAGTTCGAAGGGGGACACCGGGGAGCTGTTTTTT,CASSSKGDTGELFF
TRBV10-1,TRBJ2-2,.,TGCGCCAGCAGTGAGTCGGGGGCCACCGGGGAGCTGTTTTTT,CASSESGATGELFF
TRBV5-1,TRBJ2-1,TRBD2,TGCGCCAGCAGCTTGGAAGGGACTAGCGGAGTACGGGTACCTACGAATGAGCAGTTCTTC,CASSLEGTSGVRVPTNEQFF
TRBV2,TRBJ2-5,TRBD2,TGTGCCAGCAGTGAAGGTGGAGCGGGAGCCGACTTC,CASSEGGAGADF
TRBV30,TRBJ1-3,.,TGTGCCTGGAGAGGAGGGGCTATCTCTGGAAACACCATATATTTT,CAWRGGAISGNTIYF
TRBV5-1,TRBJ2-2,TRBD2,TGCGCCAGCAAAACTGGGGTGCCTAGCGGCGGCACCGGGGAGCTGTTTTTT,CASKTGVPSGGTGELFF
TRBV30,TRBJ2-3,.,TGTGCCTGGAGGGGCGTGGACGGACAACATAGCACAGATACGCAGTATTTT,CAWRGVDGQHSTDTQYF
TRBV19,TRBJ2-2,.,TGTGCCAGTAGTACCCAGACTAGGGTCCCATCTACCGGGGAGCTGTTTTTT,CASSTQTRVPSTGELFF
TRBV4-1,TRBJ2-7,.,TGCGCCAGCAGCCTGCAGGGTTCCACCTACGAGCAGTACTTC,CASSLQGSTYEQYF
TRBV28,TRBJ2-3,TRBD1,TGTGCCAGCACCCCGGGACAGGGGGTGCGTACGCAGTATTTT,CASTPGQGVRTQYF
TRBV7-2,TRBJ1-5,.,TGTGCCAGCAGCTTAGGGGGGGATAGCAATCAGCCCCAGCATTTT,CASSLGGDSNQPQHF
TRBV7-9,TRBJ2-5,TRBD2,TGTGCCAGCAGCTCGGGAGGGGAGACCCAGTACTTC,CASSSGGETQYF
TRBV10-3,TRBJ2-3,.,TGTGCCATCAGTGAGCCGGGAGTCGGGGTAGATACGCAGTATTTT,CAISEPGVGVDTQYF
TRBV10-3,TRBJ2-3,TRBD2,TGTGCCATCAGTTCAGCGGGAGGGACAGATACGCAGTATTTT,CAISSAGGTDTQYF
TRBV19,TRBJ2-7,.,TGTGCCAGTAGTATACAAGGGGTATCCTCCTACGAGCAGTACTTC,CASSIQGVSSYEQYF
TRBV18,TRBJ1-5,.,TGTGCCAGCTCCCCTCCCCCGGGGGGGAGCAATCAGCCCCAGCATTTT,CASSPPPGGSNQPQHF
TRBV6-6,TRBJ1-5,.,TGTGCCAGCAGGTCGGGGGGGCTCGGTCAGCCCCAGCATTTT,CASRSGGLGQPQHF
TRBV5-6,TRBJ2-7,TRBD1,TGTGCCAGCAGCTTGTCCGGGACAGGGTTCTCCTACGAGCAGTACTTC,CASSLSGTGFSYEQYF
TRBV18,TRBJ2-7,TRBD2,TGTGCCAGCTCACCGACTAGCGGGATTTACGAGCAGTACTTC,CASSPTSGIYEQYF
TRBV7-2,TRBJ1-1,TRBD1,TGTGCCAGCAGCTTGGACAGGGTTCGGGCTTTCTTT,CASSLDRVRAFF
TRBV19,TRBJ2-2,.,TGTGCCAGTATTCAACAGGGGAACACCGGGGAGCTGTTTTTT,CASIQQGNTGELFF
TRBV29-1,TRBJ2-1,TRBD2,TGCAGCGTTGTCCCTAGCGGAATGTACAATGAGCAGTTCTTC,CSVVPSGMYNEQFF
TRBV11-2,TRBJ1-1,TRBD1,TGTGCCAGCGGCTTACAGGGGGCAAACACTGAAGCTTTCTTT,CASGLQGANTEAFF
TRBV5-4,TRBJ1-3,.,TGTGCCAGCAGCTTACTCGGAAACACCATATATTTT,CASSLLGNTIYF
TRBV19,TRBJ2-7,TRBD1,TGTGCCAGTAGTATAGGAGGGACAGGGGGCTACGAGCAGTACTTC,CASSIGGTGGYEQYF